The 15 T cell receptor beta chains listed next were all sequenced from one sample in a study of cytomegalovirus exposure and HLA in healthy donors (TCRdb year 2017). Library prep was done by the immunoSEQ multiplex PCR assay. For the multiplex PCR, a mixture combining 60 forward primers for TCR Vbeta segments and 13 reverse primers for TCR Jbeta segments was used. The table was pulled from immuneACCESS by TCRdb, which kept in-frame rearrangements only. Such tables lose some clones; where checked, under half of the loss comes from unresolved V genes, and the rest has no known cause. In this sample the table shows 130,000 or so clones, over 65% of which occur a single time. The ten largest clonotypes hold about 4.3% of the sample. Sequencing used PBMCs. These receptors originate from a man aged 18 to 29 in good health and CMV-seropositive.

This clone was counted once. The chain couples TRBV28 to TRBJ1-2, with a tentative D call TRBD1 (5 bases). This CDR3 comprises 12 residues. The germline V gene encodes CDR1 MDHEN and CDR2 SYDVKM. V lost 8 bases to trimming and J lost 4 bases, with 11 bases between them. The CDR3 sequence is CASAGGGYGYTF. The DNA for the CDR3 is TGTGCCAGCGCGGGGGGAGGCTATGGCTACACCTTC.

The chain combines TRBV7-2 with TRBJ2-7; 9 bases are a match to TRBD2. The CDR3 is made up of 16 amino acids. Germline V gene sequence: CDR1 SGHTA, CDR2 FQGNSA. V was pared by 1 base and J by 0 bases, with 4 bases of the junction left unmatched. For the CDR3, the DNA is TGTGCCAGCAGCTTAGAAGGGACTAGCCTCTCCTACGAGCAGTACTTC. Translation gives CASSLEGTSLSYEQYF.

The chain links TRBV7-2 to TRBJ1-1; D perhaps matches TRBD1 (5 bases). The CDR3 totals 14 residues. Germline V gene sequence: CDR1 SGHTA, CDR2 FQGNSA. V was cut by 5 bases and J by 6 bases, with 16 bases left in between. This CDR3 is CASSPRWGDAEAFF. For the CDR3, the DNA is TGTGCCAGCAGCCCCCGTTGGGGGGACGCTGAAGCTTTCTTT.

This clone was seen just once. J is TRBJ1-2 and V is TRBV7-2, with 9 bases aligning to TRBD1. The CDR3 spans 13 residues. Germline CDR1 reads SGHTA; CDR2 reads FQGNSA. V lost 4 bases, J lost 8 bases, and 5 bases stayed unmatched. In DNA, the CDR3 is TGTGCCAGCAGCTCGGGACAGGGCTTAGGCTACACCTTC. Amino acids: CASSSGQGLGYTF.

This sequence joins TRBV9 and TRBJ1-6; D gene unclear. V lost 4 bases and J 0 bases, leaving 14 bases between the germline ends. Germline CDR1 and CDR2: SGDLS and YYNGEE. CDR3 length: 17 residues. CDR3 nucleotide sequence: TGTGCCAGCAGCCCCGAAAGTGGTAGCTCCTATAATTCACCCCTCCACTTT. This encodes CASSPESGSSYNSPLHF. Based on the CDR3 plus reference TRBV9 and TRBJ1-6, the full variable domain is DSGVTQTPKHLITATGQRVTLRCSPRSGDLSVYWYQQSLDQGLQFLIQYYNGEERAKGNILERFSAQQFPDLHSELNLSSLELGDSALYFCASSPESGSSYNSPLHFGNGTRLTVT.

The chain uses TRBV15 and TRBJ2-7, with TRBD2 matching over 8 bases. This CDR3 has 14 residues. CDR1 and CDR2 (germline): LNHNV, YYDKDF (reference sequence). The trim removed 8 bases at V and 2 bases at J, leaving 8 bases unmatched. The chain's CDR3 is CATQRELPPYEQYF. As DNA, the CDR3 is TGTGCCACCCAGCGGGAGTTGCCCCCCTACGAGCAGTACTTC.

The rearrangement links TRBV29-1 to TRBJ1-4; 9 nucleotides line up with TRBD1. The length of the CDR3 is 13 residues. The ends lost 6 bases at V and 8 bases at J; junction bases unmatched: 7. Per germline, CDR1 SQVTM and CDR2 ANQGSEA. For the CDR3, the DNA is TGCAGCGTGTCCGGGACAGGGATGGAAAAACTGTTTTTT. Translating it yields CSVSGTGMEKLFF.

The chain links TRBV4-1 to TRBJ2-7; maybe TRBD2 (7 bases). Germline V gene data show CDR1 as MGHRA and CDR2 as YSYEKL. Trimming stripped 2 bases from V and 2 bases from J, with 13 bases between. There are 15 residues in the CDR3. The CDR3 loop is CASSQLRGGAYEQYF. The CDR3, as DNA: TGCGCCAGCAGCCAACTAAGGGGGGGCGCCTACGAGCAGTACTTC.

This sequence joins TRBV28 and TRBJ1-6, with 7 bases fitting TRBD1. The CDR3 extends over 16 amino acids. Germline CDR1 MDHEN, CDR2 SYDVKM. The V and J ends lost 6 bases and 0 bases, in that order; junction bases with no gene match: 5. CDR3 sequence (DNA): TGTGCCAGCAGCACGGGACAGAGCTCCTATAATTCACCCCTCCACTTT. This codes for CASSTGQSSYNSPLHF.

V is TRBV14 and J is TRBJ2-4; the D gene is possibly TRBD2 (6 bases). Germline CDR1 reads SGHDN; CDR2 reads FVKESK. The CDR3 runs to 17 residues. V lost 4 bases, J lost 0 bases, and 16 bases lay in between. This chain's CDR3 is CASSPSKGGLAKNIQYF. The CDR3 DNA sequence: TGTGCCAGCAGCCCCTCTAAGGGAGGACTAGCCAAAAACATTCAGTACTTC.

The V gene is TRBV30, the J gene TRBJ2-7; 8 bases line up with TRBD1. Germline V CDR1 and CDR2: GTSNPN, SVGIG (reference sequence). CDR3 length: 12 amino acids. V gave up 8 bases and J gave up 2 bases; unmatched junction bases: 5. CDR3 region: CAGGTGPYEQYF. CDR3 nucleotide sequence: TGTGCCGGAGGGACAGGTCCCTACGAGCAGTACTTC.

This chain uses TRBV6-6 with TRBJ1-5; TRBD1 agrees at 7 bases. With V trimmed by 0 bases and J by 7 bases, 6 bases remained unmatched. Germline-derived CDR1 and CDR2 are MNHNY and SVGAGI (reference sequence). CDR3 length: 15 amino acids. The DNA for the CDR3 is TGTGCCAGCAGTTACTCAGGGGGCGCAGGGCAGCCCCAGCATTTT. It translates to CASSYSGGAGQPQHF.

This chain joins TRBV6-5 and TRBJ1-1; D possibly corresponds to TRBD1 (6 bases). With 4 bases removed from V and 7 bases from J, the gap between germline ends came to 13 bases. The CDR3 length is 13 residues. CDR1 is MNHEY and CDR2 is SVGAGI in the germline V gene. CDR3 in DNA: TGTGCCAGCAGTTTATTACAGGGAATTGAAGCTTTCTTT. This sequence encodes CASSLLQGIEAFF.

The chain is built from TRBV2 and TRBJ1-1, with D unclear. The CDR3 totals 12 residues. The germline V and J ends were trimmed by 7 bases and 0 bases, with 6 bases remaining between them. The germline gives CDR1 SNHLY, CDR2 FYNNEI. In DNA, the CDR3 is TGTGCCAGCAACGCAGTGAACACTGAAGCTTTCTTT. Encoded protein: CASNAVNTEAFF. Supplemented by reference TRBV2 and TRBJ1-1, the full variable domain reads EPEVTQTPSHQVTQMGQEVILRCVPISNHLYFYWYRQILGQKVEFLVSFYNNEISEKSEIFDDQFSVERPDGSNFTLKIRSTKLEDSAMYFCASNAVNTEAFFGQGTRLTVV.

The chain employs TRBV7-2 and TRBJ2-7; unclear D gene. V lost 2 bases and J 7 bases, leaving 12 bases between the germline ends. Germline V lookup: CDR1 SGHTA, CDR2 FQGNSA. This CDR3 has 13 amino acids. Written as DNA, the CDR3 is TGTGCCAGCAGCTTATCCTTCCGTCGGGAGCAGTACTTC. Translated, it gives CASSLSFRREQYF.